Listed here are 9 T cell receptor beta chains from one sample, sequenced in a study of blood T cell repertoires in COVID-19 (TCRdb year 2020). The library came from the immunoSEQ multiplex PCR assay. In its TCRdb copy, this immuneACCESS table keeps in-frame sequences only and misses some clones. Where compared with another copy, unresolved V genes explain less than half of these, and the others have no known cause. This sample has under 300,000 clones in its table, and 70% to 75% of those were observed once. The ten biggest clones cover 2.5% to 4% of the sample. Sequenced: peripheral blood. The receptors were sampled from a woman of 80 years or more with acute or convalescent COVID-19.

The J gene is TRBJ1-5, the V gene TRBV2; TRBD1 might be the D (6 bases). Germline V gives CDR1 SNHLY, CDR2 FYNNEI. Between the trimmed V and J ends, which lost 2 bases and 0 bases, there was a span of 11 bases. CDR3 size: 16 residues. The CDR3 reads CASSETSGVSNQPQHF. The CDR3 coding sequence is TGTGCCAGCAGTGAAACGTCAGGGGTTAGCAATCAGCCCCAGCATTTT.

The rearrangement joins TRBV7-2 to TRBJ2-2; D is unresolved. CDR1 and CDR2 (germline): SGHTA, FQGNSA. The ends were cut back, 5 bases at V and 4 bases at J, with 14 bases in the middle. CDR3 length: 15 amino acids. The CDR3 nucleotides read TGTGCCAGCAGCCCGAATGGCAGGCGCACCGGGGAGCTGTTTTTT. It is translated as CASSPNGRRTGELFF.

A single count supports this clone. The CDR3 here is CASSSTRTFF. DNA of the CDR3: TGTGCCAGCAGTTCCACAAGAACTTTCTTT. V is TRBV6-2 or TRBV6-3 and J is TRBJ1-1; no clear D. V was pared by 4 bases and J by 12 bases, with 9 bases between. Germline V gene sequence: CDR1 MNHEY, CDR2 SVGEGT. This CDR3 has 10 residues.

This clone was counted between two and nine times. V usage is TRBV12-3 or TRBV12-4 and J usage is TRBJ2-2; maybe TRBD1 (5 bases). Deletions cut 3 bases from V and 16 bases from J, with 15 bases between. This CDR3 has 12 residues. This CDR3 is CASSFEWGRRFF. The CDR3 region has the DNA TGTGCCAGCAGTTTCGAATGGGGCCGTCGGTTTTTT.

Of note for this clone: The sample has other DNA sequences that encode this CDR3 too. The gene calls are TRBV4-2 and TRBJ1-1; unclear D gene. CDR3 size: 13 residues. The germline gives CDR1 LGHNA, CDR2 YNFKEQ. V shed 0 bases and J shed 5 bases, with 7 bases lying between them. CDR3 DNA: TGTGCCAGCAGCCAAGAGGGAGGGACTGAAGCTTTCTTT. This codes for CASSQEGGTEAFF.

On this clone: In the same sample, other DNA sequences code for this CDR3. The chain employs TRBV6-1 and TRBJ1-1; no reliable D call. Germline V gene lookup returns CDR1 MNHNS and CDR2 SASEGT. The ends were cut back, 3 bases at V and 2 bases at J, with 7 bases in the middle. The CDR3 runs to 13 residues. CDR3 in amino acids: CASSDRRNTEAFF. Here the CDR3 DNA reads TGTGCCAGCAGTGATAGGAGAAACACTGAAGCTTTCTTT.

The CDR3 region is CASSHGLGEQFF. CDR3 nucleotides: TGTGCCAGCAGCCATGGACTGGGTGAGCAGTTCTTC. The rearrangement uses TRBV3-1 (or the pseudogene TRBV3-2) and TRBJ2-1, with D possibly matching TRBD2 (5 bases). The V and J ends lost 3 bases and 9 bases respectively, with 9 bases between them. CDR3 length: 12 residues. The germline gives CDR1 LGHDT, CDR2 YNNKEL (reference sequence).

The chain is built from TRBV5-8 and TRBJ2-5; 11 bases match TRBD2. The V segment lost 3 bases and the J segment 3 bases; nucleotides outside the gene matches: 7. This CDR3 contains 16 residues. Germline V gives CDR1 SGHTS, CDR2 YDEGEE. The DNA of the CDR3 is TGTGCCAGCAGCTGGGGGACTAGCGGAGCAAAAGAGACCCAGTACTTC. This encodes CASSWGTSGAKETQYF.

J is TRBJ1-1 and V is TRBV5-1, with 9 bases aligning to TRBD1. This CDR3 spans 13 amino acids. Germline V CDR1 and CDR2: SGHRS, YFSETQ. V trimming: 4 bases; J trimming: 6 bases; junction bases outside the gene matches: 4. DNA for the CDR3: TGCGCCAGCAGCCGGGACAGGGTGTCTGAAGCTTTCTTT. Residues: CASSRDRVSEAFF.